This TCR beta chain was recovered during a study of blood T cell repertoires in COVID-19. As for the study in general: The study drew acute and convalescent COVID-19 samples from the United States, Italy and Spain. PBMCs, B-cell-depleted T cells, or T cells provided the cDNA or gDNA that made up the material.

Study processing details: Amplifying reference gene primers gave estimates of nucleated cell counts. The method was immunoSEQ multiplex PCR; TCRdb's version includes in-frame clones alone and lacks a portion of them. V, J and clone size are those of that table, while D and trimming were read from the DNA. The table shows 250,000 to 350,000 clones, with about 85% occurring only once. The CDR3 has 11 residues. Trimming took off 1 base at V and 7 bases at J, with 5 bases between the two ends. The chain links TRBV12-3 or TRBV12-4 to TRBJ2-7, with D unclear. This receptor was taken from a man aged 18 to 29 with active or convalescent COVID-19. Sequenced input: peripheral blood. The CDR3 reads CASSLGREQYF. CDR3 nucleotide sequence: TGTGCCAGCAGTTTAGGCCGGGAGCAGTACTTC.